This TCR beta chain was identified during a study of blood T cell repertoires in COVID-19. Study information: From the United States, Italy and Spain came samples of acute and convalescent COVID-19.

Clones were read by immunoSEQ multiplex PCR, and TCRdb kept only the in-frame ones, dropping some. The sample gives some 120,000 clones, 83% of which show up once; 5.5% to 6% is in the top ten. This CDR3 is built from 13 residues. Germline V lookup: CDR1 SQVTM, CDR2 ANQGSEA. V was cut by 6 bases and J by 1 base, with 12 bases left in between. Material for sequencing was peripheral blood. J is TRBJ1-1 and V is TRBV29-1, with D possibly TRBD1 on 6 matching bases. The TCR sequence derives from a man older than 75 with active or convalescent COVID-19. CDR3 nucleotides: TGCAGCGTCCTAATACAGGGGAACACTGAAGCTTTCTTT. Translated: CSVLIQGNTEAFF.